The 19 T cell receptor beta chains below were found in one sample sequenced in a study of Graves' ophthalmopathy and Graves' hyperthyroidism. Researchers took RNA transcripts and amplified TCR beta CDR3 regions from them. RT-PCR was first run with HTBI primers, then multiplex PCR in a second round. TCRdb fed the multiplex PCR reads into MiXCR, producing one record per CDR3 protein. Seen here are about half a million distinct CDR3 sequences, approximately 15% observed once, and the top ten hold 8% to 10%. The sample comprised blood. All receptors come from a woman aged 25 to 45 with Graves' ophthalmopathy.

V usage is TRBV28 and J usage is TRBJ1-3; 8 bases fit TRBD1. V was pared by 4 bases and J by 4 bases, with 6 bases of the junction left unmatched. This CDR3 has 15 amino acids. Germline CDR1 and CDR2: MDHEN and SYDVKM. This CDR3 is CASSSRGTGGNTIYF. DNA of the CDR3: TGTGCCAGCAGTTCCCGGGGGACAGGAGGAAACACCATATATTTT.

This clonotype was picked up many times. This chain links TRBV28 with TRBJ2-4, with D perhaps being TRBD1 or TRBD2 (5 bases each). This CDR3 region has 16 residues. From germline, CDR1 is MDHEN and CDR2 SYDVKM. The germline V and J ends were trimmed by 5 bases and 4 bases, with 18 bases remaining between them. As DNA, the CDR3 is TGTGCCAGCAGTGTCGATCAACGGGACGGGAAAAACATTCAGTACTTC. Translation gives CASSVDQRDGKNIQYF.

Many counts were recorded for this clonotype. The chain carries TRBV18 and TRBJ1-3, with D possibly matching TRBD1 (5 bases). The CDR3 loop spans 18 amino acids. V shed 1 base and J shed 0 bases, with 16 bases lying between them. Germline CDR1 is KGHSH and CDR2 is LQKENI. The CDR3 DNA follows: TGTGCCAGCTCACCACGACCAACAGGTCTCGGCTCTGGAAACACCATATATTTT. This codes for CASSPRPTGLGSGNTIYF.

Turning to this clonotype: This may be a read error: a much more frequent sequence differs by one nucleotide. The final CDR3 position lacks the conserved phenylalanine or tryptophan, pointing to a likely read error. The DNA is left out, because the CDR3 cannot be placed on it with certainty; the CDR3 is given as TCRdb lists it. The chain recombines TRBV6-1 with TRBJ2-2; the DNA was not compared with TRBD1, the D call given in the table. CDR1 and CDR2 (germline): MNHNS, SASEGT. The CDR3 length is 13 residues, termini included. The CDR3 spells CATLPDRGGELLL.

This clonotype was picked up many times. The V gene is TRBV28, the J gene TRBJ1-3, with D possibly TRBD1 on 5 matching bases. The ends were cut back, 6 bases at V and 4 bases at J, with 13 bases in the middle. There are 14 residues in the CDR3. Germline CDR1 reads MDHEN; CDR2 reads SYDVKM. The CDR3 here is CASSPGSRGNTIYF. In DNA form, the CDR3 reads TGTGCCAGCAGCCCAGGGTCCAGGGGAAACACCATATATTTT.

The chain links TRBV3-1 to TRBJ2-7, with 7 bases identical to TRBD1. Germline values: CDR1 LGHDT, CDR2 YNNKEL (reference sequence). The CDR3 length is 15 residues. The junction had 5 bases not matched to a gene; V was cut back by 3 bases and J by 0 bases. The CDR3 sequence: CASSHGDSGSYEQYF. Written as DNA, the CDR3 is TGTGCCAGCAGCCACGGGGACAGTGGCTCCTACGAGCAGTACTTC.

As regards this clonotype: The CDR3 end shows no conserved phenylalanine or tryptophan, and so a read error is likely. The DNA is omitted, as the CDR3 cannot be located on it reliably, and the CDR3 follows TCRdb's listing. The chain carries TRBV12-5 and TRBJ1-1; the table's D call of TRBD1 was not tested on the DNA. The CDR3 length is 16 residues, termini included. Germline-derived CDR1 and CDR2 are LGHNT and FRNRAP. The CDR3 is CASGRWDEAVDTEALV.

The rearrangement uses TRBV10-2 and TRBJ2-5; D is perhaps TRBD1 (8 bases). This CDR3 spans 15 amino acids. CDR1 and CDR2 from the germline V gene are WSHSY and SAAADI. V gave up 7 bases and J gave up 5 bases, with 20 bases separating them. The CDR3 protein is CASTGGQGAGETQYF. The CDR3 DNA follows: TGCGCCAGCACCGGGGGGCAGGGGGCGGGTGAGACCCAGTACTTC.

This clonotype was found once. This may stem from a read error, because a much larger clone lies one nucleotide away. This sequence joins TRBV6-1 and TRBJ1-1; D is possibly TRBD1 (6 bases). The V gene lost 9 bases and the J gene lost 1 base, with 9 bases spanning the gap. There are 12 residues in the CDR3. Germline V lookup: CDR1 MNHNS, CDR2 SASEGT. The CDR3: CARTGTNTEAFF. As DNA, the CDR3 is TGTGCCAGAACAGGGACGAACACTGAAGCTTTCTTT.

This clonotype was picked up many times. The chain joins TRBV7-2 to TRBJ2-7; the match to TRBD1 covers 7 bases. Germline CDR1 is SGHTA and CDR2 is FQGNSA. The CDR3 length is 14 residues. V was pared by 5 bases and J by 3 bases, with 7 bases of the junction left unmatched. CDR3 loop: CASSAYRGNYEQYF. The CDR3 DNA sequence: TGTGCCAGCAGCGCCTACAGGGGAAACTACGAGCAGTACTTC.

The table lists this clonotype with many counts. This sequence joins TRBV10-2 and TRBJ2-7; D gene unclear. V shed 3 bases and J shed 10 bases, with 19 bases lying between them. There are 14 residues in the CDR3. Germline assignment: CDR1 WSHSY and CDR2 SAAADI. The CDR3 loop is CASSDTSWLIGQYF. The CDR3 nucleotides read TGCGCCAGCAGTGACACCTCCTGGCTTATAGGACAGTACTTC.

This clonotype was counted many times. The chain links TRBV5-1 to TRBJ2-7; 9 bases align to TRBD1. Germline assignment: CDR1 SGHRS and CDR2 YFSETQ. The CDR3 runs to 15 residues. The trim removed 4 bases at V and 7 bases at J, leaving 12 bases unmatched. CDR3 sequence: CASSPQGQGGVEQYF. The CDR3 coding sequence is TGCGCCAGCAGCCCACAGGGACAGGGTGGTGTGGAGCAGTACTTC.

This clonotype was detected many times. The chain recombines TRBV6-1 with TRBJ1-1, with 8 bases that match TRBD1. Germline V gene lookup returns CDR1 MNHNS and CDR2 SASEGT. Trimming took 2 bases from V and 1 from J; bases not matched to a gene: 9. The CDR3 extends over 17 amino acids. In DNA form, the CDR3 reads TGTGCCAGCAGTGAAACTTTTGCAGGGGGCTGGAACACTGAAGCTTTCTTT. Translation: CASSETFAGGWNTEAFF.

This clonotype was counted ten times or more. The chain carries TRBV6-1 and TRBJ1-6; a possible D gene is TRBD1 (6 bases). Between the trimmed V and J ends, which lost 4 bases and 9 bases, there was a span of 13 bases. CDR3 length: 14 residues. Germline values: CDR1 MNHNS, CDR2 SASEGT. The CDR3 reads CASSGQAGFSPLHF. The CDR3 nucleotides are TGTGCCAGCAGTGGACAGGCAGGATTTTCACCCCTCCACTTT.

This clonotype was observed at least ten times. The gene calls are TRBV4-2 and TRBJ2-7; 8 bases agree with TRBD1. The J segment lost 9 bases and the V segment lost 0 bases, leaving 7 bases of the junction unmatched. The CDR3 is made up of 14 amino acids. Germline V gene sequence: CDR1 LGHNA, CDR2 YNFKEQ. CDR3 sequence reads: CASSQDSRGRVQYF. The CDR3 nucleotides read TGTGCCAGCAGCCAAGATTCCAGGGGGCGGGTGCAGTACTTC.

The chain is built from TRBV24-1 and TRBJ2-2, with a weak D call TRBD2 (5 bases). Trimming left V 4 bases short and J 0 bases short, with 8 bases between. The CDR3 is made up of 15 amino acids. Germline V CDR1 and CDR2: KGHDR, SFDVKD. For the CDR3, the DNA is TGTGCCACCAGTGACTGGACTGCGAACACCGGGGAGCTGTTTTTT. It is translated as CATSDWTANTGELFF.

In its sample, this clonotype was seen many times. The DNA of the CDR3 is TGTGCCAGCAGTGATGGAGACAGGGGGAGGACCGGGGAGCTGTTTTTT. This translates into CASSDGDRGRTGELFF. The J gene is TRBJ2-2, the V gene TRBV2; 9 bases line up with TRBD1. Unmatched junction bases numbered 7, after V lost 3 bases and J lost 5 bases. Germline loops: CDR1 SNHLY, CDR2 FYNNEI. CDR3 length: 16 amino acids.

This clonotype was observed at least ten times. The rearrangement links TRBV20-1 to TRBJ2-7; TRBD2 aligns across 14 bases. The germline CDR1 and CDR2 sequences are DFQATT and SNEGSKA (reference sequence). Trimming took 5 bases from V and 4 from J; bases not matched to a gene: 13. This CDR3 has 17 amino acids. CDR3 amino acids: CSARHQGLAGVRYEQYF. CDR3 coding DNA: TGCAGTGCTCGGCATCAGGGACTAGCGGGAGTTCGGTACGAGCAGTACTTC.

The V and J genes are TRBV10-3 and TRBJ2-7; 10 nucleotides line up with TRBD2. Germline trimming cut 6 bases from V and 1 base from J; bases unmatched to any gene: 6. Germline values: CDR1 ENHRY, CDR2 SYGVKD. This CDR3 comprises 15 residues. The CDR3 loop is CAISELAGESYEQYF. In nucleotides, the CDR3 is TGTGCCATCAGCGAGCTAGCGGGGGAGTCCTACGAGCAGTACTTC.